Below, 17 T cell receptor beta chains from the same sample are listed, as sequenced in a study of T cell repertoires in aging, cancer and after chemotherapy. Rearranged V-D-J TRB sequences were amplified with a mixed TRB-A/B primer pool. TCRdb redid the calling of the multiplex PCR reads with MiXCR, one entry per CDR3 protein. The sample lists about 5,100 distinct CDR3 sequences, roughly 25% occurring once. Peripheral blood genomic DNA, not sorted cells or RNA, was the template. The sequencing sample was made of blood. All receptors derive from a human donor in good health.

This clonotype is medium-sized within its sample. The chain employs TRBV27 and TRBJ1-2, with 7 bases matching TRBD1. This CDR3 is 15 amino acids long. Germline V gene lookup returns CDR1 MNHEY and CDR2 SMNVEV (reference sequence). The trim removed 4 bases at V and 2 bases at J, leaving 7 bases unmatched. In DNA, the CDR3 is TGTGCCAGCAGTTCGCCTCAAGGGGGCAACTATGGCTACACCTTC. Protein product: CASSSPQGGNYGYTF.

This clonotype was counted only a few times. The chain has TRBV24-1 and TRBJ1-1; no definite D call. The germline V and J ends were trimmed by 3 bases and 1 base, with 11 bases remaining between them. Per germline, CDR1 KGHDR and CDR2 SFDVKD. CDR3 length: 15 amino acids. CDR3 region: CATSDPRHPNTEAFF. For the CDR3, the DNA is TGTGCCACCAGTGATCCCCGACACCCGAACACTGAAGCTTTCTTT.

The chain employs TRBV7-2 and TRBJ1-1; D is unclear. The CDR3 contains 13 residues. The V gene lost 6 bases and the J gene lost 1 base, with 9 bases spanning the gap. CDR1 SGHTA and CDR2 FQGNSA come from the germline V gene. CDR3 amino acids: CASSPPGNTEAFF. The CDR3 DNA is TGTGCCAGCAGTCCGCCAGGGAACACTGAAGCTTTCTTT.

The V call is TRBV20-1, the J call TRBJ1-1; perhaps TRBD1 as D (5 bases). Germline lookup yields CDR1 DFQATT and CDR2 SNEGSKA (reference sequence). The CDR3 is 12 residues long. Trimming removed 3 bases at V and 6 bases at J, with 11 bases between. The CDR3 region is CSASRVVAEAFF. CDR3 bases: TGCAGTGCTAGCAGGGTCGTGGCTGAAGCTTTCTTT.

This clonotype ranks as medium-sized. This sequence joins TRBV7-6 and TRBJ2-7, with 7 bases lining up with TRBD1. CDR1 SGHVS and CDR2 FNYEAQ come from the germline V gene. The CDR3 length is 13 residues. J was trimmed by 7 bases and V by 4 bases; bases with no gene match: 7. DNA for the CDR3: TGTGCCAGCAGCTGGGGACAGCCTGGAGAGCAGTACTTC. Encoded protein: CASSWGQPGEQYF.

The rearrangement links TRBV12-3 or TRBV12-4 to TRBJ1-2, with D tentatively TRBD1 (5 bases). Trimming shortened V by 3 bases and J by 4 bases, and 12 bases separated the two germline ends. The CDR3 is made up of 14 amino acids. CDR3 protein: CASSLAGTPYGYTF. The CDR3 DNA reads as TGTGCCAGCAGTTTGGCAGGGACTCCCTATGGCTACACCTTC.

V usage is TRBV6-2 or TRBV6-3 and J usage is TRBJ2-5; D is unclear. The CDR3 consists of 14 residues. V lost 5 bases and J 1 base, leaving 11 bases between the germline ends. The germline V gene has CDR1 MNHEY and CDR2 SVGEGT. The CDR3 sequence: CASSEARFQETQYF. The CDR3, as DNA: TGTGCCAGCAGTGAAGCACGGTTCCAAGAGACCCAGTACTTC.

The chain couples TRBV7-9 to TRBJ2-7, with D possibly being TRBD1 (5 bases). This CDR3 comprises 15 residues. Deletions cut 1 base from V and 3 bases from J, with 13 bases between. Germline CDR1 and CDR2: SEHNR and FQNEAQ (reference sequence). CDR3 DNA: TGTGCCAGCAGCTTAGGGAGTAGGGGCGGCTACGAGCAGTACTTC. It specifies CASSLGSRGGYEQYF. Supplemented by reference TRBV7-9 and TRBJ2-7, the full variable domain reads DTGVSQNPRHKITKRGQNVTFRCDPISEHNRLYWYRQTLGQGPEFLTYFQNEAQLEKSRLLSDRFSAERPKGSFSTLEIQRTEQGDSAMYLCASSLGSRGGYEQYFGPGTRLTVT.

This chain links TRBV20-1 with TRBJ1-1; 9 bases are shared with TRBD1. The CDR3 loop spans 17 amino acids. Germline V gene sequence: CDR1 DFQATT, CDR2 SNEGSKA (reference sequence). Trimming took 5 bases from V and 5 from J; bases not matched to a gene: 18. The CDR3 coding sequence is TGCAGTGCTCGAAACCGGGACAGGGATCCCCGAGGGACTGAAGCTTTCTTT. Protein product: CSARNRDRDPRGTEAFF.

The chain is built from TRBV4-3 and TRBJ2-2, with D maybe TRBD2 (6 bases). The V gene's germline CDR1 is LGHNA and CDR2 YSLEER. The V and J ends lost 4 bases and 0 bases respectively, with 15 bases between them. This CDR3 is 17 amino acids long. The CDR3 reads CASSPSAGWANTGELFF. The CDR3 DNA reads TGCGCCAGCAGCCCGTCCGCGGGATGGGCGAACACCGGGGAGCTGTTTTTT.

This clonotype is labeled as medium-sized. This chain links TRBV19 with TRBJ2-6, with no clear D. The CDR3 runs 15 residues. The V end lost 6 bases, the J end lost 0 bases, and 9 bases lay between the germline ends. The germline V gene has CDR1 LNHDA and CDR2 SQIVND (reference sequence). For the CDR3, the DNA is TGTGCCAGTAGGCTCGGTGGCTCTGGGGCCAACGTCCTGACTTTC. It specifies CASRLGGSGANVLTF.

This clonotype is categorized as medium-sized (0.01 to 0.1%). The chain combines TRBV19 with TRBJ1-5; unclear D gene. This CDR3 has 17 residues. The germline gives CDR1 LNHDA, CDR2 SQIVND (reference sequence). Trimming pared 5 bases from V and 3 bases from J, leaving 20 bases between. CDR3 sequence reads: CASSLFPSWRFNQPQHF. The CDR3 region has the DNA TGTGCCAGTAGTCTGTTCCCATCATGGAGATTCAATCAGCCCCAGCATTTT.

This clonotype was observed a handful of times. V gene TRBV6-5 combines with J gene TRBJ2-5, with 13 positions matching TRBD2. Germline CDR1 reads MNHEY; CDR2 reads SVGAGI. This CDR3 region has 16 residues. With 6 bases clipped from V and 2 bases from J, the junction kept 6 bases outside the gene matches. Here the CDR3 reads CASSWTSGGAQETQYF. In DNA, the CDR3 is TGTGCCAGCAGCTGGACTAGCGGGGGTGCTCAAGAGACCCAGTACTTC.

This clonotype turned up a few times. The chain is built from TRBV28 and TRBJ1-2, with D hard to call. This CDR3 contains 14 residues. CDR1 and CDR2 from the germline V gene are MDHEN and SYDVKM. The ends were cut back, 5 bases at V and 6 bases at J, with 16 bases in the middle. CDR3 sequence (DNA): TGTGCCAGCAGTCACCAAGACCCAAGGCATGGCTACACCTTC. Translated: CASSHQDPRHGYTF.

This clonotype counts as medium-sized. The V gene is TRBV6-2 or TRBV6-3, the J gene TRBJ2-7; the D is unclear. CDR1 is MNHEY and CDR2 is SVGEGT in the germline V gene. Trimming left V 4 bases short and J 3 bases short, with 7 bases between. This CDR3 comprises 12 residues. The CDR3: CASSSDLYEQYF. CDR3 nucleotides: TGTGCCAGCAGTTCGGACCTCTACGAGCAGTACTTC.

This clonotype is labeled as medium-sized. V gene TRBV10-3 combines with J gene TRBJ2-3, with 10 nucleotides matching TRBD1. After removal of 8 bases from V and 5 bases from J, the junction contained 4 bases not matched to a gene. Germline CDR1 ENHRY, CDR2 SYGVKD. CDR3 length equals 13 residues. The CDR3 loop reads CAIGQGEGDTQYF. The CDR3 coding sequence is TGTGCCATCGGACAGGGGGAGGGAGATACGCAGTATTTT.

Relative to its sample, this clonotype is medium-sized. The chain couples TRBV6-5 to TRBJ2-7, with 9 bases that match TRBD1. The CDR3 has 16 amino acids. CDR1 and CDR2 (germline): MNHEY, SVGAGI. The V and J ends lost 4 bases and 3 bases, in that order; junction bases with no gene match: 10. The CDR3 loop reads CASSSRVGTGFYEQYF. The CDR3 DNA follows: TGTGCCAGCAGTTCGCGGGTTGGGACAGGGTTCTACGAGCAGTACTTC.